The 4 T cell receptor beta chains presented below share a single source sample, sequenced in a study of sequential checkpoint blockade in melanoma. Some clones are missing from TCRdb's copy, which holds only in-frame ones; the method was immunoSEQ multiplex PCR. The sample records roughly 34,000 clones, less than 90% being singletons. The sample's treatment: randomized to nivolumab then ipilimumab (arm A) or the reverse (arm B). Here the sequenced sample was CD8+ T cells sorted from blood (inferred from file names), taken from a patient given nivolumab and ipilimumab in sequence. Receptor source: a human donor with melanoma.

V and J are TRBV5-1 and TRBJ2-3, with D hard to call. Trimming pared 1 base from V and 4 bases from J, leaving 4 bases between. There are 12 residues in the CDR3. The germline CDR1 and CDR2 sequences are SGHRS and YFSETQ. CDR3 DNA sequence: TGCGCCAGCAGCTTGTCGGCAGATACGCAGTATTTT. It codes for CASSLSADTQYF.

This chain joins TRBV7-9 and TRBJ2-1; the match to TRBD2 covers 9 bases. This CDR3 is built from 16 residues. V shed 1 base, J shed 4 bases, and the junction held 5 bases outside the gene matches. Germline CDR1 is SEHNR and CDR2 is FQNEAQ (reference sequence). The CDR3 region is CASSLEPGLAYNEQFF. CDR3 nucleotide sequence: TGTGCCAGCAGCTTAGAACCGGGACTAGCTTACAATGAGCAGTTCTTC. Variable domain in full (rest from reference TRBV7-9 and TRBJ2-1): DTGVSQNPRHKITKRGQNVTFRCDPISEHNRLYWYRQTLGQGPEFLTYFQNEAQLEKSRLLSDRFSAERPKGSFSTLEIQRTEQGDSAMYLCASSLEPGLAYNEQFFGPGTRLTVL.

Details on this clone: One end of the junction does not line up with germline, which may come from a read error. The chain employs TRBV7-2 and TRBJ1-1; perhaps TRBD1 as D (6 bases). This CDR3 is built from 13 residues. Germline-derived CDR1 and CDR2 are SGHTA and FQGNSA. In DNA form, the CDR3 reads TGCGCCAGCAGCCGGCAGGGGTTCACTGAAGCTTTCTTT. It specifies CASSRQGFTEAFF.

This clone is a singleton in its sample. The chain is built from TRBV28 and TRBJ2-7, with 11 bases that match TRBD1. The CDR3 consists of 14 residues. The germline V gene encodes CDR1 MDHEN and CDR2 SYDVKM. V was pared by 6 bases and J by 3 bases, with 4 bases of the junction left unmatched. The CDR3 loop is CASSRTGGGYEQYF. CDR3 nucleotides: TGTGCCAGCAGCCGGACAGGGGGCGGCTACGAGCAGTACTTC.